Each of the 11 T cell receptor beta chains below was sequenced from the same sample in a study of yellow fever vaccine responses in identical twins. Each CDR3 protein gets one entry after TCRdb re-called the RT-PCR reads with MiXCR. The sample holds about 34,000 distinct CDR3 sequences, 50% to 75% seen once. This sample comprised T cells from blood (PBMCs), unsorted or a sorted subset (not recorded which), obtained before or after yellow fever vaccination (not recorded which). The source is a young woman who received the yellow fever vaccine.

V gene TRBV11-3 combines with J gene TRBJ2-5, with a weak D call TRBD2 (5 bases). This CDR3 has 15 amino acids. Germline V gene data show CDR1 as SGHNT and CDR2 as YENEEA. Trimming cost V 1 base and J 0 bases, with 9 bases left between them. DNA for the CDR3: TGTGCCAGCAGCTTAGTCGGCGGGCACCAAGAGACCCAGTACTTC. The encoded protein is CASSLVGGHQETQYF.

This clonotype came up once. As DNA, the CDR3 is TGTGCCAGCAGCCCCACGCGGACAGGGTTGTCGGGCTACACCTTC. This gives the protein CASSPTRTGLSGYTF. V gene TRBV11-2 combines with J gene TRBJ1-2; 8 bases are a match to TRBD1. V gave up 5 bases and J gave up 8 bases; unmatched junction bases: 13. Germline V lookup: CDR1 SGHAT, CDR2 FQNNGV. The CDR3 spans 15 residues.

CDR3 coding DNA: TGTGCCAGCAGCTCCGGACTAGGTGCCTACAATGAGCAGTTCTTC. It is translated as CASSSGLGAYNEQFF. The V and J genes are TRBV7-8 and TRBJ2-1; 7 nucleotides match TRBD2. There are 15 residues in the CDR3. CDR1 SGHVS and CDR2 FQNEAQ come from the germline V gene. After removal of 4 bases from V and 2 bases from J, the junction contained 5 bases not matched to a gene.

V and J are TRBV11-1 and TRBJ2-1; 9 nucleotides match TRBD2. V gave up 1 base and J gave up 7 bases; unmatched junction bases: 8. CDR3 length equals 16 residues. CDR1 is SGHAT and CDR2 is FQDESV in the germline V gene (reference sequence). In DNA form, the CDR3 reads TGTGCCAGCAGCTTAGTTGCGGGAGGGCCGACTAATGAGCAGTTCTTC. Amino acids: CASSLVAGGPTNEQFF.

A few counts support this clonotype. CDR3 DNA: TGTGCCAGCAGTGAAGGGGGCCATACGCAGTATTTT. This encodes CASSEGGHTQYF. J is TRBJ2-3 and V is TRBV25-1, with a tentative D call TRBD1 (6 bases). V was cut by 2 bases and J by 7 bases, with 7 bases left in between. The CDR3 contains 12 residues. Germline V gene sequence: CDR1 MGHDK, CDR2 SYGVNS.

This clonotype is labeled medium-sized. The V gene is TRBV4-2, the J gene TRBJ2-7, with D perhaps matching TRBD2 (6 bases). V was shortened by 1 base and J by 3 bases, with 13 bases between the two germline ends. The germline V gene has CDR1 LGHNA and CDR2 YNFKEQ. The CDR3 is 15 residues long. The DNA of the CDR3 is TGTGCCAGCAGCCAAGCGGAGGGAGAAAGCTACGAGCAGTACTTC. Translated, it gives CASSQAEGESYEQYF.

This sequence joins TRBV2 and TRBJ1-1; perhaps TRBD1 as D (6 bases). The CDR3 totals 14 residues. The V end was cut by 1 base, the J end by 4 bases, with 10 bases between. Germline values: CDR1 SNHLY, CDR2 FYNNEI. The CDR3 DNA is TGTGCCAGCAGTGAAGGGCAGGGGTCCACTGAAGCTTTCTTT. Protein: CASSEGQGSTEAFF.

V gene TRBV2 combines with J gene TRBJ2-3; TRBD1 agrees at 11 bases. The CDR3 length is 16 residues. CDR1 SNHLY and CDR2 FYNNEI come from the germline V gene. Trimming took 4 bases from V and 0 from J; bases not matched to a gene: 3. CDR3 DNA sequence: TGTGCCAGCAGTGGGGACAGGGGGACTAGCACAGATACGCAGTATTTT. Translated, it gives CASSGDRGTSTDTQYF.

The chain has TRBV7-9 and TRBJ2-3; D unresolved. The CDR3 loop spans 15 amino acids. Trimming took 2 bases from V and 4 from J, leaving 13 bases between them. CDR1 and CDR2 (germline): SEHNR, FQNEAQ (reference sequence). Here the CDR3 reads CASSLLTGVPDTQYF. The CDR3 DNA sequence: TGTGCCAGCAGCTTATTGACCGGAGTTCCAGATACGCAGTATTTT.

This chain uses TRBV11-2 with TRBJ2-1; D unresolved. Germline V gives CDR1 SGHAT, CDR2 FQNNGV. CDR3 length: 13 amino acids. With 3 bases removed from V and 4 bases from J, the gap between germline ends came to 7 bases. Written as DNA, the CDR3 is TGTGCCAGCAGCTTTACACAATACAATGAGCAGTTCTTC. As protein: CASSFTQYNEQFF.

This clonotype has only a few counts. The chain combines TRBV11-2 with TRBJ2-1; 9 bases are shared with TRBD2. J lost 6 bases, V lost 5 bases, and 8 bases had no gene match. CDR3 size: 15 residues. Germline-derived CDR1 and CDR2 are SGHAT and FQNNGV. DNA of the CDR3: TGTGCCAGCAGCCCGTACGGGACTAGCCGCAATGAGCAGTTCTTC. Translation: CASSPYGTSRNEQFF.